This T cell receptor (beta chain) was sequenced during a study of blood T cells in healthy people across ages. For the study at large: In model experiments, template switching was able to capture about one barcoded beta molecule for every two T cells that were present.

This clonotype was seen more than once but under ten times. Its specificity is not known. It was with a sample-barcoded 5' primer and a J-beta primer mix that a second PCR of about 7 to 12 cycles was run. Researchers report that a template-switch adaptor with 12 random nucleotides tagged each cDNA molecule. TCRdb ran MiXCR on the 5' RACE reads and lists one entry per CDR3 protein. The profile shows about 1.6 million distinct CDR3 sequences, about 35% of them singletons. Study observations and caveats: The fall in TCR beta diversity per million T cells was roughly linear with age. Diversity estimated from one million T cells was considered an underestimate.

The CDR3 is made up of 14 amino acids. Germline V gene data show CDR1 as LGHNA and CDR2 as YNFKEQ. The ends were cut back, 6 bases at V and 2 bases at J, with 13 bases in the middle. The sample was blood. V gene TRBV4-2 combines with J gene TRBJ1-2, with D possibly being TRBD1 (6 bases). The sequence was obtained from a woman aged 25 to 39 in good health. The CDR3 loop reads CASRQVGANYGYTF. The CDR3 nucleotides read TGTGCCAGCAGACAGGTGGGGGCGAACTATGGCTACACCTTC.